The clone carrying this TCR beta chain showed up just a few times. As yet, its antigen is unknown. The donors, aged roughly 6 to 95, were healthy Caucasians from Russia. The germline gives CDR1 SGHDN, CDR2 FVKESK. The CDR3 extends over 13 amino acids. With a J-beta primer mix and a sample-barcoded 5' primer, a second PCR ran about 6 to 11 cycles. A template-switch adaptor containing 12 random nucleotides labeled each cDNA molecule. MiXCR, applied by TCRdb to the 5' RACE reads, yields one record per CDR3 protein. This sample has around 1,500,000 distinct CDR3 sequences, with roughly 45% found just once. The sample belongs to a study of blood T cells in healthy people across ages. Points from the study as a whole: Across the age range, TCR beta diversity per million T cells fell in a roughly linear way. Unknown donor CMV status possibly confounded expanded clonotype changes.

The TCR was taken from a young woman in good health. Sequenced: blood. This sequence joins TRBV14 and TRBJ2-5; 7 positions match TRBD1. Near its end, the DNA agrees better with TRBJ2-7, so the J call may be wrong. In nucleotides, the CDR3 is TGTGCCAGCAGCCGACAGGGTTTAAGCGAGCAGTACTTC. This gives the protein CASSRQGLSEQYF.